This TCR beta chain was retrieved from a study of shared clonotypes between healthy human individuals. Study-wide results and limits: Rarefaction showed that sequencing of sorted subsets was incomplete (despite large depth). Around 5.3% of naive CD4 clonotypes were shared across several donors.

This CDR3 is 15 amino acids long. CDR1 and CDR2 (germline): KGHSH, LQKENI. V lost 3 bases to trimming and J lost 3 bases, with 12 bases between them. Splitting of CD4+ cells produced CD45RA+ naive and CD45RA-negative memory subsets. Points on this clone: Its target is unknown.

Deep was the level at which the assay was run. Measured with immunoSEQ multiplex PCR; TCRdb has only the in-frame clones, and not every one. The sample holds about 1.5 million clones, 98% seen once. J is TRBJ2-1 and V is TRBV18; either TRBD1 or TRBD2 may fit D (5 bases each). This clonotype was sampled from a man in his thirties or forties in good health. The specimen was naive CD4+ T cells sorted from blood. Subset given: CD45RA+ positively selected. The CDR3 loop is CASSPSGDHYNEQFF. DNA of the CDR3: TGTGCCAGCTCACCTTCTGGGGACCACTACAATGAGCAGTTCTTC.